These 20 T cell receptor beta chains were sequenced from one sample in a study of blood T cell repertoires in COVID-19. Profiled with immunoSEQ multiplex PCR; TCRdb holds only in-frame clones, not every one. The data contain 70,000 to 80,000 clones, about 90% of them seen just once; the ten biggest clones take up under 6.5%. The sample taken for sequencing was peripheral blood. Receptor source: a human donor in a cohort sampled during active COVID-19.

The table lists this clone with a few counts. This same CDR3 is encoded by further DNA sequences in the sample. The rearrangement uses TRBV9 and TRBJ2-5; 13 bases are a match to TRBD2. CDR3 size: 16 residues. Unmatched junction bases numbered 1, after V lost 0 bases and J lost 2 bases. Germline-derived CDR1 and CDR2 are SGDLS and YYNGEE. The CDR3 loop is CASSVGGLAGQETQYF. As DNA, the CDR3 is TGTGCCAGCAGCGTAGGGGGACTAGCGGGGCAAGAGACCCAGTACTTC.

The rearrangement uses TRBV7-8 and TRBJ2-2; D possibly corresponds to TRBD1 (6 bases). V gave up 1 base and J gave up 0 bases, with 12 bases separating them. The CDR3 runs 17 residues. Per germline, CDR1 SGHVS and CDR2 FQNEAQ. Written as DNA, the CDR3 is TGTGCCAGCAGCTTAGTTCAGGGGCCTTCGAACACCGGGGAGCTGTTTTTT. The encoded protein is CASSLVQGPSNTGELFF.

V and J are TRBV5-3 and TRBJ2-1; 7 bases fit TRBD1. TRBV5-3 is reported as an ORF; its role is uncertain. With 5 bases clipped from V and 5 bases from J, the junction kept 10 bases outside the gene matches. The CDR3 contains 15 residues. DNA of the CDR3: TGTGCCAGAAGTTTCGGGACAGACTATGACAATGAGCAGTTCTTC. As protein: CARSFGTDYDNEQFF.

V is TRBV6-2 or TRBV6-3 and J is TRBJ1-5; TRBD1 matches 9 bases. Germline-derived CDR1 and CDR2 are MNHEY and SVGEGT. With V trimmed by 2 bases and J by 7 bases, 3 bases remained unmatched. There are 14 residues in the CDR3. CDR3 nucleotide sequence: TGTGCCAGCAGTTACCGGACAGGGGACCAGCCCCAGCATTTT. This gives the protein CASSYRTGDQPQHF.

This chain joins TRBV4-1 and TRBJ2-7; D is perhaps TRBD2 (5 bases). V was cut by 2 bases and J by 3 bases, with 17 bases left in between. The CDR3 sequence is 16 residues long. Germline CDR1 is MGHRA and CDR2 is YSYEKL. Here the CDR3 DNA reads TGCGCCAGCAGCCAATCCCAGGAGGCACTCTACTACGAGCAGTACTTC. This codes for CASSQSQEALYYEQYF.

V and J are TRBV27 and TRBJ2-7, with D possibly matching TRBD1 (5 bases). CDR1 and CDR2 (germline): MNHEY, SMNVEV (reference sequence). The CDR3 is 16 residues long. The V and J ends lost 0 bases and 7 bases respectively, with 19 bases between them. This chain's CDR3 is CASSLSGGARVYEQYF. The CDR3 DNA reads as TGTGCCAGCAGTTTATCCGGCGGAGCCAGGGTCTATGAGCAGTACTTC.

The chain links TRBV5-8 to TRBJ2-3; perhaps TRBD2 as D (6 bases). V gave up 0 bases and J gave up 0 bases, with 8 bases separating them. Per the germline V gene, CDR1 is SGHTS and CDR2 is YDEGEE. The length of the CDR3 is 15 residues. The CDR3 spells CASSLEGTSTDTQYF. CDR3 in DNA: TGTGCCAGCAGCTTGGAGGGGACTAGCACAGATACGCAGTATTTT.

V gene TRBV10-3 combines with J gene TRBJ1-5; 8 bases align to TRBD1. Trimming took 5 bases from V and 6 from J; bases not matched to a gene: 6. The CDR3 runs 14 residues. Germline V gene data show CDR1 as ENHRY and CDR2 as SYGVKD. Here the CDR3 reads CAISRGQGGQPQHF. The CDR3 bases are TGTGCCATCAGTCGCGGACAGGGAGGTCAGCCCCAGCATTTT.

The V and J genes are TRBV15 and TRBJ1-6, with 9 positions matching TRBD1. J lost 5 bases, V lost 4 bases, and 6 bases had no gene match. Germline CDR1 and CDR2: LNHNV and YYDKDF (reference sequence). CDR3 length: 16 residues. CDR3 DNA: TGTGCCACCAGCACTCGGACAGGGGCACATAATTCACCCCTCCACTTT. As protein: CATSTRTGAHNSPLHF.

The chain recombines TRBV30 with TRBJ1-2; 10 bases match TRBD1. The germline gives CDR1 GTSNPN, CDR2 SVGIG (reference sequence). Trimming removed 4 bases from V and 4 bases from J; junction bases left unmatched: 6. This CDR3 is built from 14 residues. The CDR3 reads CAWIGTGVSYGYTF. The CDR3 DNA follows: TGTGCCTGGATTGGGACAGGGGTGAGCTATGGCTACACCTTC. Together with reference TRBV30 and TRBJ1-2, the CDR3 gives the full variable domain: SQTIHQWPATLVQPVGSPLSLECTVEGTSNPNLYWYRQAAGRGLQLLFYSVGIGQISSEVPQNLSASRPQDRQFILSSKKLLLSDSGFYLCAWIGTGVSYGYTFGSGTRLTVV.

As DNA, the CDR3 is TGTGCCAGCAGCTTAGTGGACAGGGGGCATGGCACTGAAGCTTTCTTT. Translation: CASSLVDRGHGTEAFF. V is TRBV7-8 and J is TRBJ1-1; 11 positions agree with TRBD1. V was clipped by 1 base and J by 4 bases; unmatched bases: 5. The CDR3 has 16 residues. Germline CDR1 is SGHVS and CDR2 is FQNEAQ.

The CDR3 is CASSLWGRTGELFF. Written as DNA, the CDR3 is TGTGCCAGCAGCTTATGGGGCCGGACCGGGGAGCTGTTTTTT. The V gene is TRBV7-2, the J gene TRBJ2-2; tentative D call: TRBD1 (5 bases). Trimming pared 2 bases from V and 5 bases from J, leaving 9 bases between. The CDR3 runs to 14 residues. CDR1 and CDR2 (germline): SGHTA, FQGNSA.

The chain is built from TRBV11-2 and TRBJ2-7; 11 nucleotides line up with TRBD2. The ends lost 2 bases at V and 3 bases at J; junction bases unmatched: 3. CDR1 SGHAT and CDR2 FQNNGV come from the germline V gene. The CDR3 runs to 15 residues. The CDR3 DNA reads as TGTGCCAGCAGCTTACTAGCGGGGGGACGCTACGAGCAGTACTTC. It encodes CASSLLAGGRYEQYF.

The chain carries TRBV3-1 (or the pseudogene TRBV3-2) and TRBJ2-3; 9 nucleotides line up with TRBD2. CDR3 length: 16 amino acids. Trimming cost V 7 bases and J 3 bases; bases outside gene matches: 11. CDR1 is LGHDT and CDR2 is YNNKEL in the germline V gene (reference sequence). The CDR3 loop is CASNPYSGGRTDTQYF. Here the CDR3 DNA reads TGTGCCAGCAACCCCTATAGCGGGGGCCGGACAGATACGCAGTATTTT.

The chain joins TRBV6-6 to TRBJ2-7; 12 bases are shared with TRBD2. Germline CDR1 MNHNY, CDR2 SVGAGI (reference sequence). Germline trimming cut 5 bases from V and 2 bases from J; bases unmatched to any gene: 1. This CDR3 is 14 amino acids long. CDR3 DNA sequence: TGTGCCAGCAGTGCTAGCGGGGGGGCCTACGAGCAGTACTTC. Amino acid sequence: CASSASGGAYEQYF.

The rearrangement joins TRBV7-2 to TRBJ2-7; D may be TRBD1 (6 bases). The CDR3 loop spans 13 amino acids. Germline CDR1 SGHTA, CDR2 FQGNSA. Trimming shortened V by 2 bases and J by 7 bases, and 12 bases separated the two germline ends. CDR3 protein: CASSLRGRDEQYF. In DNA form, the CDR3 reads TGTGCCAGCAGCTTAAGGGGGAGAGATGAGCAGTACTTC.

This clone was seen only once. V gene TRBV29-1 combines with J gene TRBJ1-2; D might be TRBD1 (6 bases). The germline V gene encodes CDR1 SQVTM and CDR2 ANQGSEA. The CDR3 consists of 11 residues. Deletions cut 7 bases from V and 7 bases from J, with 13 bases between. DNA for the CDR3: TGCAGCGCTCGGACAGTGTCTGGCTACACCTTC. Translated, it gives CSARTVSGYTF.

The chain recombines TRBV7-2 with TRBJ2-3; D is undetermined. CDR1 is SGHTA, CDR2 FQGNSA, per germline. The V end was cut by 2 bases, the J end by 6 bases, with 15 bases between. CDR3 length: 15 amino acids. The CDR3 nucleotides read TGTGCCAGCAGCTTACCCCAGGCCATGGTGGATACGCAGTATTTT. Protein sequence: CASSLPQAMVDTQYF.

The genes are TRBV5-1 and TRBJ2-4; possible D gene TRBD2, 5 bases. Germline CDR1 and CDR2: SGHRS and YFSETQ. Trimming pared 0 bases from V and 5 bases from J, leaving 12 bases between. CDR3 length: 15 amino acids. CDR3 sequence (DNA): TGCGCCAGCAGCTTGGAGACTGGGCGGGAAAACATTCAGTACTTC. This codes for CASSLETGRENIQYF. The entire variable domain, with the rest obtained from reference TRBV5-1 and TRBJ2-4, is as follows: KAGVTQTPRYLIKTRGQQVTLSCSPISGHRSVSWYQQTPGQGLQFLFEYFSETQRNKGNFPGRFSGRQFSNSRSEMNVSTLELGDSALYLCASSLETGRENIQYFGAGTRLSVL.

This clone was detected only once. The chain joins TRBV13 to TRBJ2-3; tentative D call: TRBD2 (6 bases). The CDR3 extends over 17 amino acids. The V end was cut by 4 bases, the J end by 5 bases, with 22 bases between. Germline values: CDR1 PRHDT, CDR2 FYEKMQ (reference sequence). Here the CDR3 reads CASSSIPGLRNIDTQYF. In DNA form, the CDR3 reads TGTGCCAGCAGCTCAATTCCGGGACTTAGAAACATAGATACGCAGTATTTT.